These 31 T cell receptor beta chains share one sample of origin, sequenced in a study of cytomegalovirus exposure and HLA in healthy donors. Only in-frame clones appear in the TCRdb table, and some are missing; sequencing was by immunoSEQ multiplex PCR. The table records 40,000 to 60,000 clones, 94% of them present only once. Input material: PBMCs. The receptors originated from a woman aged 18-29 years in good health and CMV-seropositive.

There are a few counts of this clone. The chain couples TRBV11-2 to TRBJ1-5; 9 positions match TRBD1. The CDR3 totals 15 residues. With V trimmed by 5 bases and J by 6 bases, 8 bases remained unmatched. CDR1 and CDR2 from the germline V gene are SGHAT and FQNNGV. CDR3 bases: TGTGCCAGCAGCCGGGACAGGGTATCATCTCAGCCCCAGCATTTT. Translating it yields CASSRDRVSSQPQHF.

This sequence joins TRBV5-1 and TRBJ2-5; 7 bases are a match to TRBD2. CDR1 is SGHRS, CDR2 YFSETQ, per germline. There are 16 residues in the CDR3. Trimming cost V 0 bases and J 6 bases; bases outside gene matches: 11. The CDR3 sequence: CASSLVGGEGSKTQYF. CDR3 nucleotides: TGCGCCAGCAGCTTGGTGGGGGGGGAGGGGAGCAAGACCCAGTACTTC.

The chain couples TRBV15 to TRBJ1-3; D uncertain. The length of the CDR3 is 14 residues. V was clipped by 3 bases and J by 4 bases, with 10 bases between them. Looked up from germline, CDR1 is LNHNV and CDR2 is YYDKDF (reference sequence). The CDR3: CATSSDSKGNTIYF. As DNA, the CDR3 is TGTGCCACCAGCAGCGACTCCAAGGGAAACACCATATATTTT.

The chain uses TRBV6-5 and TRBJ2-1, with D tentatively TRBD2 (6 bases). Germline assignment: CDR1 MNHEY and CDR2 SVGAGI. Trimming cost V 2 bases and J 0 bases, with 8 bases left between them. The CDR3 length is 15 residues. The CDR3 is CASSYEGGSYNEQFF. DNA for the CDR3: TGTGCCAGCAGTTACGAGGGAGGCTCCTACAATGAGCAGTTCTTC.

This sequence joins TRBV6-4 and TRBJ2-2; the D gene is possibly TRBD1 (5 bases). Trimming cost V 0 bases and J 6 bases, with 8 bases left between them. The CDR3 runs 14 residues. Germline V gives CDR1 MRHNA, CDR2 SNTAGT. The CDR3 reads CASSDSMGPGELFF. The DNA for the CDR3 is TGTGCCAGCAGTGACTCAATGGGGCCCGGGGAGCTGTTTTTT.

V usage is TRBV29-1 and J usage is TRBJ1-1; unclear D gene. Germline V lookup: CDR1 SQVTM, CDR2 ANQGSEA. The length of the CDR3 is 12 residues. Trimming stripped 5 bases from V and 2 bases from J, with 9 bases between. CDR3 DNA: TGCAGCGTTACCCCGGGAAACACTGAAGCTTTCTTT. Encoded protein: CSVTPGNTEAFF.

The sample holds a few counts of this clone. The chain joins TRBV7-5 to TRBJ1-2; the table calls TRBD1, which could not be checked here. TRBV7-5 is deemed a pseudogene. CDR3 length: 14 amino acids. CDR3 sequence (DNA): TGTGCCAGAAGCTTAACCGCGCCAGGCTATGGCTACACCTTC. Its protein is CARSLTAPGYGYTF.

The chain is built from TRBV30 and TRBJ2-5, with D tentatively TRBD1 (6 bases). CDR1 is GTSNPN, CDR2 SVGIG, per germline (reference sequence). The CDR3 contains 18 residues. Trimming took 3 bases from V and 2 from J, leaving 25 bases between them. In DNA, the CDR3 is TGTGCCTGGAGCGGCTTTCGGACAGAACCTCCGTCTCAAGAGACCCAGTACTTC. It codes for CAWSGFRTEPPSQETQYF. Full variable domain (remainder filled in from reference TRBV30 and TRBJ2-5): SQTIHQWPATLVQPVGSPLSLECTVEGTSNPNLYWYRQAAGRGLQLLFYSVGIGQISSEVPQNLSASRPQDRQFILSSKKLLLSDSGFYLCAWSGFRTEPPSQETQYFGPGTRLLVL.

Here the CDR3 DNA reads TGTGCCAGCAGCCAAGAACCGGGACTACAAAACACAGATACGCAGTATTTT. Translation: CASSQEPGLQNTDTQYF. This chain connects TRBV4-2 to TRBJ2-3, with 7 bases lining up with TRBD2. CDR3 length: 17 residues. Germline V gives CDR1 LGHNA, CDR2 YNFKEQ. V shed 0 bases, J shed 2 bases, and the junction held 8 bases outside the gene matches.

The chain employs TRBV11-2 and TRBJ2-2; D possibly corresponds to TRBD1 (6 bases). V dropped 2 bases and J dropped 9 bases, with 10 bases sitting between them. CDR3 length equals 13 residues. Germline V gene data show CDR1 as SGHAT and CDR2 as FQNNGV. The CDR3 region is CASSLSTGWELFF. The DNA for the CDR3 is TGTGCCAGCAGCTTAAGCACAGGGTGGGAGCTGTTTTTT.

The V and J genes are TRBV6-1 and TRBJ2-1; 8 nucleotides match TRBD2. Losses at the gene ends were 5 bases for V and 8 bases for J; bases not matched to a gene: 11. The CDR3 has 15 amino acids. CDR1 is MNHNS and CDR2 is SASEGT in the germline V gene. CDR3 sequence reads: CASSFSGMDPHEQFF. The CDR3 bases are TGTGCCAGCAGTTTTAGCGGGATGGACCCCCATGAGCAGTTCTTC.

The CDR3 spells CASSSSAGQANYGYTF. DNA of the CDR3: TGTGCCAGCAGCTCTTCTGCAGGACAAGCTAACTATGGCTACACCTTC. The chain carries TRBV7-2 and TRBJ1-2, with D possibly matching TRBD1 (5 bases). The CDR3 runs 16 residues. Trimming took 4 bases from V and 0 from J, leaving 15 bases between them. Germline V gives CDR1 SGHTA, CDR2 FQGNSA.

This rearrangement joins TRBV30 to TRBJ2-5, with unresolved D. CDR3 size: 12 residues. V was pared by 4 bases and J by 2 bases, with 8 bases between. The V gene's germline CDR1 is GTSNPN and CDR2 SVGIG (reference sequence). CDR3 coding DNA: TGTGCCTGGAATACGGGTCAAGAGACCCAGTACTTC. This gives the protein CAWNTGQETQYF. Using reference TRBV30 and TRBJ2-5 for the parts outside the CDR3, the full variable domain is SQTIHQWPATLVQPVGSPLSLECTVEGTSNPNLYWYRQAAGRGLQLLFYSVGIGQISSEVPQNLSASRPQDRQFILSSKKLLLSDSGFYLCAWNTGQETQYFGPGTRLLVL.

V gene TRBV7-9 combines with J gene TRBJ2-7; 8 bases are a match to TRBD2. Germline assignment: CDR1 SEHNR and CDR2 FQNEAQ (reference sequence). Losses at the gene ends were 2 bases for V and 7 bases for J; bases not matched to a gene: 1. The CDR3 consists of 12 residues. Written as DNA, the CDR3 is TGTGCCAGCAGCTTATTAGCGGGGGAGCAGTACTTC. This gives the protein CASSLLAGEQYF.

The chain combines TRBV5-4 with TRBJ2-6, with no clear D. The CDR3 totals 15 residues. Between the trimmed V and J ends, which lost 0 bases and 3 bases, there was a span of 7 bases. Germline V gene lookup returns CDR1 SGHNT and CDR2 YYREEE (reference sequence). The CDR3 coding sequence is TGTGCCAGCAGCTTGGTGCCGGTTGGGGCCAACGTCCTGACTTTC. It codes for CASSLVPVGANVLTF.

The J gene is TRBJ1-2, the V gene TRBV5-4; no firm D call. The V end lost 0 bases, the J end lost 4 bases, and 10 bases lay between the germline ends. The CDR3 runs 14 residues. The germline V gene has CDR1 SGHNT and CDR2 YYREEE (reference sequence). In DNA form, the CDR3 reads TGTGCCAGCAGCTTGGACGGGGTCGCCTATGGCTACACCTTC. As protein: CASSLDGVAYGYTF.

This clone was detected only once. The chain uses TRBV28 and TRBJ2-1, with D tentatively TRBD2 (5 bases). Deletions cut 4 bases from V and 4 bases from J, with 11 bases between. This CDR3 has 14 amino acids. CDR1 is MDHEN, CDR2 SYDVKM, per germline. In DNA form, the CDR3 reads TGTGCCAGCAGTTCTGCCGGCGGGTACAATGAGCAGTTCTTC. This encodes CASSSAGGYNEQFF.

This sequence joins TRBV6-5 and TRBJ1-3; D remains unclear. The CDR3 has 15 residues. V was cut by 4 bases and J by 3 bases, with 13 bases left in between. Germline V gives CDR1 MNHEY, CDR2 SVGAGI. CDR3 region: CASSSWAFDGNTIYF. The DNA for the CDR3 is TGTGCCAGCAGTTCTTGGGCGTTCGATGGAAACACCATATATTTT.

This clone was counted a single time. J is TRBJ1-3 and V is TRBV7-2; 8 bases match TRBD1. CDR3 size: 14 residues. Germline V CDR1 and CDR2: SGHTA, FQGNSA. V lost 5 bases, J lost 4 bases, and 4 bases stayed unmatched. CDR3 sequence: CASSHRGSGNTIYF. The CDR3 DNA is TGTGCCAGCAGCCACAGGGGGTCGGGAAACACCATATATTTT.

The chain employs TRBV28 and TRBJ2-7; D not certain. Trimming pared 6 bases from V and 0 bases from J, leaving 21 bases between. The CDR3 covers 17 residues. CDR1 and CDR2 from the germline V gene are MDHEN and SYDVKM. CDR3 coding DNA: TGTGCCAGCAGACCCCCCGATTTGGCAGGCGCCTCCTACGAGCAGTACTTC. Translation gives CASRPPDLAGASYEQYF.

This chain connects TRBV27 to TRBJ1-1, with D maybe TRBD1 (6 bases). CDR1 is MNHEY, CDR2 SMNVEV, per germline (reference sequence). The CDR3 contains 15 residues. The germline V and J ends were trimmed by 2 bases and 1 base, with 11 bases remaining between them. The CDR3 loop reads CASSLGGPGNTEAFF. CDR3 in DNA: TGTGCCAGCAGTTTAGGGGGCCCGGGGAACACTGAAGCTTTCTTT.

This clone was recorded once. This CDR3 is CASSYTGSAVLSYEQYF. CDR3 in DNA: TGTGCCAGCAGCTATACGGGTTCGGCAGTTTTATCCTACGAGCAGTACTTC. The J gene is TRBJ2-7, the V gene TRBV7-9; D gene ambiguous. Germline CDR1 reads SEHNR; CDR2 reads FQNEAQ (reference sequence). V was pared by 4 bases and J by 1 base, with 20 bases between. The CDR3 runs to 17 residues.

The chain has TRBV30 and TRBJ2-1, with D possibly being TRBD2 (5 bases). The V gene's germline CDR1 is GTSNPN and CDR2 SVGIG (reference sequence). The CDR3 loop spans 13 amino acids. V was trimmed by 8 bases and J by 0 bases, leaving 11 bases between them. CDR3 sequence reads: CAKADSSYNEQFF. DNA of the CDR3: TGTGCCAAAGCGGATAGCTCCTACAATGAGCAGTTCTTC. Drawing the rest from reference TRBV30 and TRBJ2-1, the complete variable domain is SQTIHQWPATLVQPVGSPLSLECTVEGTSNPNLYWYRQAAGRGLQLLFYSVGIGQISSEVPQNLSASRPQDRQFILSSKKLLLSDSGFYLCAKADSSYNEQFFGPGTRLTVL.

This chain connects TRBV30 to TRBJ1-6; unclear D gene. Looked up from germline, CDR1 is GTSNPN and CDR2 is SVGIG (reference sequence). CDR3 length: 13 amino acids. Trimming stripped 4 bases from V and 6 bases from J, with 10 bases between. CDR3 sequence reads: CAWTLSGNSPLHF. DNA of the CDR3: TGTGCCTGGACCCTATCGGGTAATTCACCCCTCCACTTT.

The V and J genes are TRBV2 and TRBJ2-5; 11 bases map to TRBD1. The CDR3 is 15 residues long. CDR1 is SNHLY, CDR2 FYNNEI, per germline. V dropped 7 bases and J dropped 3; count of bases not matched to a gene: 7. CDR3 in DNA: TGTGCCAGCACCCGGGTGGGACAGGGGGAAGAGACCCAGTACTTC. Protein: CASTRVGQGEETQYF.

A single count supports this clone. The gene calls are TRBV7-6 and TRBJ2-2, with unresolved D. The CDR3 has 15 residues. Trimming cost V 5 bases and J 6 bases, with 16 bases left between them. Germline V lookup: CDR1 SGHVS, CDR2 FNYEAQ. In DNA form, the CDR3 reads TGTGCCAGCAGCCTTTTCGACTTTACCGCCGGGGAGCTGTTTTTT. Protein: CASSLFDFTAGELFF.

The chain carries TRBV11-1 and TRBJ2-1, with TRBD2 identical over 14 bases. CDR1 is SGHAT, CDR2 FQDESV, per germline (reference sequence). With V trimmed by 5 bases and J by 6 bases, 3 bases remained unmatched. The CDR3 runs 15 residues. The CDR3 DNA is TGTGCCAGCAGCAAGGGACTAGCGGGAGCCAATGAGCAGTTCTTC. It is translated as CASSKGLAGANEQFF.

The V gene is TRBV21-1, the J gene TRBJ2-5; the tabulated D call, TRBD2, remains unverified against the DNA. TRBV21-1 is labeled a pseudogene. The CDR3 has 13 amino acids. CDR3: CASTSGSRKTQYF. The CDR3 DNA reads TGTGCCAGCACTAGCGGGAGTAGAAAGACCCAGTACTTC.

The gene calls are TRBV27 and TRBJ2-1; D gene uncertain. V was cut by 5 bases and J by 9 bases, with 17 bases left in between. This CDR3 region has 14 residues. Germline V CDR1 and CDR2: MNHEY, SMNVEV (reference sequence). The CDR3 nucleotides are TGTGCCAGCAGTCTCCGATCTAGTCTTGGTGAGCAGTTCTTC. Translated, it gives CASSLRSSLGEQFF.

The chain joins TRBV7-6 to TRBJ1-4; the D is unclear. Germline V CDR1 and CDR2: SGHVS, FNYEAQ. The CDR3 totals 14 residues. The V and J ends lost 5 bases and 2 bases respectively, with 9 bases between them. CDR3 sequence: CASSPRMTNEKLFF. The DNA for the CDR3 is TGTGCCAGCAGCCCTCGTATGACTAATGAAAAACTGTTTTTT.

This sequence joins TRBV6-5 and TRBJ1-1, with 7 bases lining up with TRBD1. There are 15 residues in the CDR3. Germline V CDR1 and CDR2: MNHEY, SVGAGI. The V segment lost 5 bases and the J segment 1 base; nucleotides outside the gene matches: 7. CDR3: CASSRLGTANTEAFF. The DNA for the CDR3 is TGTGCCAGCAGTCGCCTGGGGACAGCGAACACTGAAGCTTTCTTT.